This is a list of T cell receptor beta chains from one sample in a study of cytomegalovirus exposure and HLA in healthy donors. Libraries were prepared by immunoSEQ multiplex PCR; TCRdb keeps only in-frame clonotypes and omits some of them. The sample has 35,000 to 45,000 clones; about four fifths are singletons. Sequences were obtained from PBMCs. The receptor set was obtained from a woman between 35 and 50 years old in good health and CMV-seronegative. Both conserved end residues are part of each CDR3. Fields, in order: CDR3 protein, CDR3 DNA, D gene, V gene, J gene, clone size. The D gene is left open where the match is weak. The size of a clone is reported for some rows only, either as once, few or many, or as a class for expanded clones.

CDR3aa: CASSLAGNPGGAFF
CDR3nt: TGTGCCAGCAGCTTAGCGGGTAACCCCGGAGGGGCTTTCTTT
d_gene: -
v_gene: TRBV7-2
j_gene: TRBJ1-1
abundance: -

CDR3aa: CASSKSTLGGAFNEQFF
CDR3nt: TGTGCCAGCAGCAAAAGCACCCTTGGGGGGGCCTTTAATGAGCAGTTCTTC
d_gene: -
v_gene: TRBV5-6
j_gene: TRBJ2-1
abundance: -

CDR3aa: CASSYSYSSNQPQHF
CDR3nt: TGTGCCAGCAGTTACTCGTATTCCAGCAATCAGCCCCAGCATTTT
d_gene: -
v_gene: TRBV6-5
j_gene: TRBJ1-5
abundance: -

CDR3aa: CASSLQGQSNYGYTF
CDR3nt: TGTGCCAGCAGTTTACAGGGACAGTCTAACTATGGCTACACCTTC
d_gene: TRBD1
v_gene: TRBV27
j_gene: TRBJ1-2
abundance: once

CDR3aa: CAISENLAMSSGANVLTF
CDR3nt: TGTGCCATCAGTGAGAATCTAGCGATGAGCTCTGGGGCCAACGTCCTGACTTTC
d_gene: -
v_gene: TRBV10-3
j_gene: TRBJ2-6
abundance: -

CDR3aa: CASSLAGQGPEAFF
CDR3nt: TGTGCCAGCAGCTTGGCGGGACAGGGGCCTGAAGCTTTCTTT
d_gene: TRBD1
v_gene: TRBV5-8
j_gene: TRBJ1-1
abundance: -

CDR3aa: CASSLNSGYEQYF
CDR3nt: TGTGCCAGCAGCCTGAACTCGGGGTACGAGCAGTACTTC
d_gene: -
v_gene: TRBV7-2
j_gene: TRBJ2-7
abundance: -

CDR3aa: CASSLSRGADTQYF
CDR3nt: TGCGCCAGCAGCTTGAGCAGGGGGGCAGATACGCAGTATTTT
d_gene: -
v_gene: TRBV5-1
j_gene: TRBJ2-3
abundance: -

CDR3aa: CSVNPSGQETQYF
CDR3nt: TGCAGCGTTAACCCTAGCGGCCAAGAGACCCAGTACTTC
d_gene: TRBD2
v_gene: TRBV29-1
j_gene: TRBJ2-5
abundance: -

CDR3aa: CASGGTGGYEQYF
CDR3nt: TGCGCCAGCGGGGGGACAGGGGGGTACGAGCAGTACTTC
d_gene: TRBD1
v_gene: TRBV23-1
j_gene: TRBJ2-7
abundance: -

CDR3aa: CASSPSGNEKLFF
CDR3nt: TGTGCCAGCAGCCCCTCAGGAAACGAAAAACTGTTTTTT
d_gene: -
v_gene: TRBV7-9
j_gene: TRBJ1-4
abundance: few

CDR3aa: CASSATGGNQPQHF
CDR3nt: TGTGCCAGCAGCGCTACAGGGGGCAATCAGCCCCAGCATTTT
d_gene: TRBD1
v_gene: TRBV2
j_gene: TRBJ1-5
abundance: once

CDR3aa: CASSEGGGGIFNYGYTF
CDR3nt: TGTGCCAGCAGTGAAGGAGGCGGGGGGATCTTTAACTATGGCTACACCTTC
d_gene: -
v_gene: TRBV6-1
j_gene: TRBJ1-2
abundance: few

CDR3aa: CASSPEGVYEQYF
CDR3nt: TGTGCCAGCAGTCCCGAGGGAGTCTACGAGCAGTACTTC
d_gene: -
v_gene: TRBV6-5
j_gene: TRBJ2-7
abundance: -

CDR3aa: CASRKDRAGGQPQHF
CDR3nt: TGTGCCAGCAGGAAGGACAGGGCCGGGGGTCAGCCCCAGCATTTT
d_gene: TRBD1
v_gene: TRBV2
j_gene: TRBJ1-5
abundance: -

CDR3aa: CASSLWRGGAETQYF
CDR3nt: TGTGCCAGCAGCTTGTGGCGGGGGGGCGCGGAGACCCAGTACTTC
d_gene: TRBD2
v_gene: TRBV5-6
j_gene: TRBJ2-5
abundance: -

CDR3aa: CASSTGQALGGYTF
CDR3nt: TGTGCCAGCAGCACCGGACAGGCTTTGGGAGGCTACACCTTC
d_gene: TRBD1
v_gene: TRBV5-6
j_gene: TRBJ1-2
abundance: -

CDR3aa: CASSSPTGNIISPLHF
CDR3nt: TGTGCCAGTAGTAGCCCGACAGGGAATATCATTTCACCCCTCCACTTT
d_gene: TRBD1
v_gene: TRBV19
j_gene: TRBJ1-6
abundance: -

CDR3aa: CSASAPGGYTF
CDR3nt: TGCAGTGCTAGCGCCCCTGGCGGCTACACCTTC
d_gene: -
v_gene: TRBV20-1
j_gene: TRBJ1-2
abundance: -

CDR3aa: CASSLTYRERTGQRETQYF
CDR3nt: TGTGCCAGCAGCTTAACCTATCGGGAGCGGACAGGGCAAAGAGAGACCCAGTACTTC
d_gene: TRBD1
v_gene: TRBV7-6
j_gene: TRBJ2-5
abundance: -

CDR3aa: CASSRDIPSTDTQYF
CDR3nt: TGTGCCAGCAGCCGGGACATTCCTAGCACAGATACGCAGTATTTT
d_gene: -
v_gene: TRBV5-6
j_gene: TRBJ2-3
abundance: -

CDR3aa: CASSQFGGSSYNEQFF
CDR3nt: TGCGCCAGCAGTCAATTCGGGGGGAGCTCCTACAATGAGCAGTTCTTC
d_gene: TRBD2
v_gene: TRBV23-1
j_gene: TRBJ2-1
abundance: -

CDR3aa: CASTTDRVGTEAFF
CDR3nt: TGTGCCAGCACCACAGACAGGGTTGGCACTGAAGCTTTCTTT
d_gene: TRBD1
v_gene: TRBV11-2
j_gene: TRBJ1-1
abundance: -

CDR3aa: CASSFRTNSYEQYF
CDR3nt: TGTGCCAGCAGTTTCAGGACAAACTCCTACGAGCAGTACTTC
d_gene: -
v_gene: TRBV27
j_gene: TRBJ2-7
abundance: -

CDR3aa: CASSRGGGNTIYF
CDR3nt: TGTGCCAGTTCCAGAGGTGGAGGAAACACCATATATTTT
d_gene: -
v_gene: TRBV19
j_gene: TRBJ1-3
abundance: few

CDR3aa: CASSQDKQGAEKLFF
CDR3nt: TGTGCCAGCAGCCAAGATAAGCAGGGGGCTGAAAAACTGTTTTTT
d_gene: TRBD1
v_gene: TRBV4-2
j_gene: TRBJ1-4
abundance: -

CDR3aa: CASSLSTGGEDSPLHF
CDR3nt: TGTGCCAGCAGTTTATCGACCGGGGGAGAGGATTCACCCCTCCACTTT
d_gene: -
v_gene: TRBV28
j_gene: TRBJ1-6
abundance: -

CDR3aa: CASSFEGSYRGYEQYF
CDR3nt: TGCGCCAGCAGCTTTGAAGGGTCCTACAGGGGCTACGAGCAGTACTTC
d_gene: TRBD1
v_gene: TRBV5-1
j_gene: TRBJ2-7
abundance: -

CDR3aa: CASSLGDRGPTDTQYF
CDR3nt: TGTGCCAGCAGCTTAGGAGACAGGGGTCCCACAGATACGCAGTATTTT
d_gene: TRBD1
v_gene: TRBV7-9
j_gene: TRBJ2-3
abundance: -

CDR3aa: CASRGGRTQETQYF
CDR3nt: TGTGCCAGCAGGGGAGGCCGAACCCAAGAGACCCAGTACTTC
d_gene: -
v_gene: TRBV6-5
j_gene: TRBJ2-5
abundance: -

CDR3aa: CASRLNVHLNTEAFF
CDR3nt: TGTGCCAGCAGATTAAACGTACACCTGAACACTGAAGCTTTCTTT
d_gene: -
v_gene: TRBV5-5
j_gene: TRBJ1-1
abundance: -

CDR3aa: CASSPGQGRSGYTF
CDR3nt: TGTGCCAGCAGTCCTGGACAGGGGAGAAGTGGCTACACCTTC
d_gene: TRBD1
v_gene: TRBV27
j_gene: TRBJ1-2
abundance: -

CDR3aa: CASGYSSTSTDTQYF
CDR3nt: TGCGCCAGCGGCTACAGTTCCACTAGCACAGATACGCAGTATTTT
d_gene: -
v_gene: TRBV5-1
j_gene: TRBJ2-3
abundance: -

CDR3aa: CASSPDWARDTIYF
CDR3nt: TGTGCCAGCAGCCCTGATTGGGCGAGGGACACCATATATTTT
d_gene: -
v_gene: TRBV9
j_gene: TRBJ1-3
abundance: -

CDR3aa: CASSSITPGGHGANVLTF
CDR3nt: TGTGCCAGCAGTTCTATCACCCCAGGGGGGCATGGGGCCAACGTCCTGACTTTC
d_gene: -
v_gene: TRBV28
j_gene: TRBJ2-6
abundance: -

CDR3aa: CASSPGRGTEAFF
CDR3nt: TGTGCCAGCAGCCCCGGGAGGGGCACTGAAGCTTTCTTT
d_gene: -
v_gene: TRBV7-3
j_gene: TRBJ1-1
abundance: -

CDR3aa: CASSLEHEQFF
CDR3nt: TGTGCCAGCAGCTTGGAGCATGAGCAGTTCTTC
d_gene: -
v_gene: TRBV5-5
j_gene: TRBJ2-1
abundance: few

CDR3aa: CATKRENYGYTF
CDR3nt: TGTGCCACCAAGCGGGAAAACTATGGCTACACCTTC
d_gene: -
v_gene: TRBV28
j_gene: TRBJ1-2
abundance: -

CDR3aa: CASSPRDFNTEAFF
CDR3nt: TGTGCCAGCTCACCCCGGGACTTTAACACTGAAGCTTTCTTT
d_gene: -
v_gene: TRBV18
j_gene: TRBJ1-1
abundance: -

CDR3aa: CASSEQGARRDGYTF
CDR3nt: TGTGCCAGCAGTGAGCAGGGGGCCCGCCGTGATGGCTACACCTTC
d_gene: TRBD1
v_gene: TRBV2
j_gene: TRBJ1-2
abundance: -

CDR3aa: CASSFSRGRAGEQFF
CDR3nt: TGTGCCAGCAGCTTCTCCCGTGGGCGGGCGGGGGAGCAGTTCTTC
d_gene: -
v_gene: TRBV11-3
j_gene: TRBJ2-1
abundance: -

CDR3aa: CASSLGGSGNEKLFF
CDR3nt: TGTGCCAGCAGCCTCGGAGGGTCTGGTAATGAAAAACTGTTTTTT
d_gene: -
v_gene: TRBV14
j_gene: TRBJ1-4
abundance: -

CDR3aa: CASSLLDRSSEAFF
CDR3nt: TGTGCCAGCAGCCTACTGGACAGATCCTCCGAAGCTTTCTTT
d_gene: -
v_gene: TRBV28
j_gene: TRBJ1-1
abundance: -

CDR3aa: CASSLRQTNTEAFF
CDR3nt: TGTGCCAGCAGCTTAAGACAGACAAACACTGAAGCTTTCTTT
d_gene: -
v_gene: TRBV5-8
j_gene: TRBJ1-1
abundance: -

CDR3aa: CASSLDPVTLLETQYF
CDR3nt: TGCGCCAGCAGCTTGGACCCGGTTACCCTCCTAGAGACCCAGTACTTC
d_gene: -
v_gene: TRBV5-1
j_gene: TRBJ2-5
abundance: -

CDR3aa: CASSRGTGGSGNTIYF
CDR3nt: TGCGCCAGCAGCCGAGGGACAGGGGGATCTGGAAACACCATATATTTT
d_gene: TRBD1
v_gene: TRBV4-1
j_gene: TRBJ1-3
abundance: -

CDR3aa: CASSLSRDSGGYTF
CDR3nt: TGTGCCAGCAGTTTGTCCCGGGATTCGGGTGGCTACACCTTC
d_gene: -
v_gene: TRBV6-5
j_gene: TRBJ1-2
abundance: -

CDR3aa: CASSEEQLNQPQHF
CDR3nt: TGTGCCAGCAGTGAAGAACAGCTCAATCAGCCCCAGCATTTT
d_gene: -
v_gene: TRBV2
j_gene: TRBJ1-5
abundance: -

CDR3aa: CASSMTGTGVPEQFF
CDR3nt: TGTGCCAGTAGTATGACCGGGACAGGGGTCCCTGAGCAGTTCTTC
d_gene: TRBD1
v_gene: TRBV19
j_gene: TRBJ2-1
abundance: -

CDR3aa: CASSYTGTNYGYTF
CDR3nt: TGTGCCAGCAGTTATACAGGCACTAACTATGGCTACACCTTC
d_gene: -
v_gene: TRBV11-1
j_gene: TRBJ1-2
abundance: -

CDR3aa: CASSQSGETQYF
CDR3nt: TGTGCCAGCAGCCAATCGGGAGAGACCCAGTACTTC
d_gene: -
v_gene: TRBV11-2
j_gene: TRBJ2-5
abundance: few

CDR3aa: CASSLGPGHLATIYF
CDR3nt: TGTGCCAGCAGCTTAGGCCCGGGACATTTAGCCACCATATATTTT
d_gene: -
v_gene: TRBV7-2
j_gene: TRBJ1-3
abundance: -